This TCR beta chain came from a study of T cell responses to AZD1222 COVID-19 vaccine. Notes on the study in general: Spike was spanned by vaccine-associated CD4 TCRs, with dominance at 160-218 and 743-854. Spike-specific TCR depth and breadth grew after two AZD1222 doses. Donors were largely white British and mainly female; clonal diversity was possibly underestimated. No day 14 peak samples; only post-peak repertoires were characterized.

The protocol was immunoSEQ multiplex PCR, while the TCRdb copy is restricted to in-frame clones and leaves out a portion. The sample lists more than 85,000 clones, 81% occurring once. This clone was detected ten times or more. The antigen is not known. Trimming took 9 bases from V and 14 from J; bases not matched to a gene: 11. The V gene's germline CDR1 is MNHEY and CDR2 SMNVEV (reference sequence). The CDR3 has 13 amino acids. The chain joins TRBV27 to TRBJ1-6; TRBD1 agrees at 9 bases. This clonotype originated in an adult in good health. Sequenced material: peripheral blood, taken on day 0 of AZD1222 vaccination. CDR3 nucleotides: TGTGCCAGTCGGGGACAGGGTTCATGGTCCCTCCACTTT. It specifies CASRGQGSWSLHF.